The clone carrying this TCR beta chain appeared many times. No antigen is known for it. This sample is drawn from a study of T-cell reconstitution after alpha-beta-depleted transplantation in children. General observations from the study: Expanded graft clones, several hundred of them, were reportedly the source of alpha-beta T cells about two months after transplant. Diversity of TCRbeta at day 60 was high in some patients, arising from surviving recipient T cells and thymic progenitors. From newly produced T cells came most of the T-cell counts and diversity one year after transplant.

The CDR3 is 14 amino acids. Germline V gene sequence: CDR1 SGHRS, CDR2 YFSETQ. The V end lost 5 bases, the J end lost 2 bases, and 10 bases lay between the germline ends. Unique molecular identifiers were incorporated during preparation of the TCRbeta library. A single record per CDR3 protein comes from TCRdb applying MiXCR to the PCR reads. The sample lists 250,000 to 300,000 distinct CDR3 sequences; 10% were seen once. Here the sequenced sample was PBMCs, taken before TCRalphabeta/CD19-depleted stem cell transplant. This rearrangement joins TRBV5-1 to TRBJ1-4; D gene ambiguous. The clonotype comes from a boy in the first two years of life with acute myeloid leukemia, due to receive a stem cell transplant. CDR3 residues: CASSFSSTNEKLFF. The CDR3 bases are TGCGCCAGCAGTTTTTCCTCGACTAATGAAAAACTGTTTTTT.